The next 21 T cell receptor beta chains were all read from a single sample in a study of Tregs in tolerant kidney transplant recipients. Clones were read by immunoSEQ multiplex PCR, and TCRdb kept only the in-frame ones, dropping some. Altogether roughly 250,000 clones are present, about four fifths being singletons, with the ten largest covering 0.64%. Sequences were obtained from CD4+ T cells from blood. These receptors were collected from a human donor in good health.

The chain carries TRBV29-1 and TRBJ1-1; 9 bases fit TRBD1. J gave up 5 bases and V 3 bases, and 7 bases lay outside the gene matches. CDR1 and CDR2 (germline): SQVTM, ANQGSEA. This CDR3 has 14 residues. As DNA, the CDR3 is TGCAGCGTTGACCCCCGGACAGGGGAGACTGAAGCTTTCTTT. Its protein product is CSVDPRTGETEAFF.

This clone was recorded once. The chain joins TRBV7-2 to TRBJ2-1; either TRBD1 or TRBD2 may fit D (5 bases each). The V gene's germline CDR1 is SGHTA and CDR2 FQGNSA. V was pared by 5 bases and J by 3 bases, with 14 bases between. The CDR3 has 15 amino acids. The CDR3 DNA reads as TGTGCCAGCAGCCCCTCCGGGACGGACTACAATGAGCAGTTCTTC. This codes for CASSPSGTDYNEQFF.

The chain couples TRBV6-5 to TRBJ1-4; TRBD1 matches at 7 bases. CDR1 is MNHEY and CDR2 is SVGAGI in the germline V gene. This CDR3 contains 15 residues. V shed 0 bases and J 4 bases; nucleotides not matched to a gene: 2. The CDR3 reads CASSYSGQRNEKLFF. DNA of the CDR3: TGTGCCAGCAGTTACTCGGGACAGCGTAATGAAAAACTGTTTTTT.

Worth noting for this clone: The junction differs from germline at one of its ends, possibly a read error. The V and J genes are TRBV9 and TRBJ2-3; tentative D call: TRBD1 (6 bases). The CDR3 is 15 residues long. Per the germline V gene, CDR1 is SGDLS and CDR2 is YYNGEE. CDR3: CASSVTGLVTDTQYF. CDR3 DNA sequence: TGTGCCAGCAGCGTAACAGGGCTTGTCACAGACACGCAGTATTTT.

This clone has only one observation. V usage is TRBV11-1 and J usage is TRBJ2-2; maybe TRBD1 (6 bases). CDR1 and CDR2 from the germline V gene are SGHAT and FQDESV (reference sequence). V was shortened by 1 base and J by 7 bases, with 7 bases between the two germline ends. The CDR3 totals 13 residues. The CDR3 nucleotides read TGTGCCAGCAGCTTAGTCAGGGGCGGGGAGCTGTTTTTT. Amino acids: CASSLVRGGELFF.

The chain is built from TRBV5-1 and TRBJ2-7; 12 positions agree with TRBD1. Germline V gene sequence: CDR1 SGHRS, CDR2 YFSETQ. The CDR3 covers 18 residues. After removal of 4 bases from V and 7 bases from J, the junction contained 18 bases not matched to a gene. CDR3 bases: TGCGCCAGCAGCACCAAGGGGGGACAGGGGGCATCTTTGGGAGAGCAGTACTTC. Protein product: CASSTKGGQGASLGEQYF.

The CDR3 nucleotides read TGTGCCAGCAGCTTCGGGACAGGCTACAATGAGCAGTTCTTC. This encodes CASSFGTGYNEQFF. V gene TRBV11-1 combines with J gene TRBJ2-1; 8 nucleotides agree with TRBD1. Germline V lookup: CDR1 SGHAT, CDR2 FQDESV (reference sequence). The CDR3 totals 14 residues. V lost 3 bases and J lost 3; bases outside the gene matches: 1.

The chain is built from TRBV7-2 and TRBJ1-5, with TRBD1 identical over 7 bases. The CDR3 loop spans 17 amino acids. Germline lookup yields CDR1 SGHTA and CDR2 FQGNSA. V dropped 5 bases and J dropped 1; count of bases not matched to a gene: 11. The CDR3: CASSPGTGVRSNQPQHF. The CDR3 DNA is TGTGCCAGCAGCCCCGGCACAGGGGTGCGCAGCAATCAGCCCCAGCATTTT.

This chain's CDR3 is CATRTSGGANDEQYF. The CDR3 DNA follows: TGTGCCACAAGGACTAGCGGGGGGGCCAACGACGAGCAGTACTTC. The chain links TRBV6-6 to TRBJ2-7; TRBD2 matches at 15 bases. This CDR3 is built from 15 residues. CDR1 and CDR2 (germline): MNHNY, SVGAGI (reference sequence). Germline trimming cut 10 bases from V and 5 bases from J; bases unmatched to any gene: 9.

The gene calls are TRBV2 and TRBJ1-4; D possibly corresponds to TRBD1 (5 bases). Looked up from germline, CDR1 is SNHLY and CDR2 is FYNNEI. The CDR3 has 14 amino acids. The V gene lost 6 bases and the J gene lost 7 bases, with 15 bases spanning the gap. CDR3 protein: CASRDRMGREKLFF. The CDR3 DNA is TGTGCCAGCAGGGACCGCATGGGACGTGAAAAACTGTTTTTT.

V and J are TRBV19 and TRBJ1-2; possible D gene TRBD1, 6 bases. V shed 2 bases and J shed 4 bases, with 23 bases lying between them. Germline CDR1 and CDR2: LNHDA and SQIVND (reference sequence). CDR3 length: 18 residues. CDR3 coding DNA: TGTGCCAGTAGTATAACGTACAGGGACCTCCCTCCGTCCTATGGCTACACCTTC. Its translation is CASSITYRDLPPSYGYTF.

The rearrangement links TRBV10-1 to TRBJ2-3; 8 bases are a match to TRBD2. With 2 bases clipped from V and 7 bases from J, the junction kept 8 bases outside the gene matches. Germline loops: CDR1 WNHNN, CDR2 SYGVQD (reference sequence). This CDR3 has 15 residues. The CDR3 DNA sequence: TGCGCCAGCAGTGAGGGGGCGGGGGGCCTGAATACGCAGTATTTT. Translated, it gives CASSEGAGGLNTQYF.

This chain connects TRBV27 to TRBJ2-5, with 9 bases that match TRBD2. The DNA end favors TRBJ2-7, so the J call may be wrong. CDR1 and CDR2 (germline): MNHEY, SMNVEV (reference sequence). The CDR3 loop spans 15 amino acids. CDR3 DNA sequence: TGTGCCAGCAGGCGGGGACTAGCTGCAACCTACGAGCAGTACTTC. Amino acids: CASRRGLAATYEQYF.

The V call is TRBV5-1, the J call TRBJ2-1, with D uncertain. This CDR3 has 18 amino acids. Germline V gene sequence: CDR1 SGHRS, CDR2 YFSETQ. Trimming removed 4 bases at V and 2 bases at J, with 22 bases between. CDR3 amino acids: CASSRQVTAIFTYNEQFF. DNA for the CDR3: TGCGCCAGCAGCCGTCAAGTGACGGCTATATTCACCTACAATGAGCAGTTCTTC.

The genes are TRBV4-2 and TRBJ2-3; unclear D gene. V lost 1 base to trimming and J lost 5 bases, with 10 bases between them. This CDR3 spans 14 amino acids. Per the germline V gene, CDR1 is LGHNA and CDR2 is YNFKEQ. The CDR3 sequence is CASSQVGQEDTQYF. In nucleotides, the CDR3 is TGTGCCAGCAGCCAAGTGGGTCAGGAAGATACGCAGTATTTT.

This clone has a single count. V gene TRBV27 combines with J gene TRBJ1-2; 8 positions agree with TRBD1. Per the germline V gene, CDR1 is MNHEY and CDR2 is SMNVEV (reference sequence). The CDR3 is 15 residues long. V lost 2 bases to trimming and J lost 5 bases; unmatched junction nucleotides: 7. The CDR3 reads CASSLNVGQVYGYTF. CDR3 DNA sequence: TGTGCCAGCAGTTTAAATGTGGGACAGGTGTATGGCTACACCTTC.

The genes are TRBV7-9 and TRBJ2-2, with 15 bases identical to TRBD2. Trimming at V came to 4 bases and at J to 5 bases, leaving 2 bases not matched to a gene. The germline CDR1 and CDR2 sequences are SEHNR and FQNEAQ (reference sequence). The CDR3 is 16 residues long. This chain's CDR3 is CASSSGLAGGTGELFF. CDR3 coding DNA: TGTGCCAGCAGCTCGGGACTAGCGGGAGGAACCGGGGAGCTGTTTTTT. Full variable domain (missing parts from reference TRBV7-9 and TRBJ2-2): DTGVSQNPRHKITKRGQNVTFRCDPISEHNRLYWYRQTLGQGPEFLTYFQNEAQLEKSRLLSDRFSAERPKGSFSTLEIQRTEQGDSAMYLCASSSGLAGGTGELFFGEGSRLTVL.

The chain combines TRBV10-3 with TRBJ2-3; 7 bases fit TRBD2. With 5 bases clipped from V and 5 bases from J, the junction kept 10 bases outside the gene matches. Germline-derived CDR1 and CDR2 are ENHRY and SYGVKD. This CDR3 spans 15 amino acids. This chain's CDR3 is CAISNSGLAGDTQYF. CDR3 sequence (DNA): TGTGCCATCAGTAATAGCGGGTTGGCGGGAGATACGCAGTATTTT.

This clone appeared once. CDR3 nucleotide sequence: TGTGCCAGCAGCACCCCGGGCGGCGGCTACACCTTC. It translates to CASSTPGGGYTF. The rearrangement links TRBV7-3 to TRBJ1-2; D uncertain. This CDR3 has 12 residues. Germline V CDR1 and CDR2: SGHTA, FQGTGA. V was pared by 5 bases and J by 8 bases, with 12 bases between.

The chain employs TRBV9 and TRBJ2-7; no definite D call. Trimming took off 0 bases at V and 2 bases at J, with 9 bases between the two ends. The CDR3 totals 14 residues. Germline lookup yields CDR1 SGDLS and CDR2 YYNGEE. CDR3 residues: CASSVDGGAYEQYF. The CDR3 nucleotides read TGTGCCAGCAGCGTAGACGGCGGCGCCTACGAGCAGTACTTC. Supplemented by reference TRBV9 and TRBJ2-7, the full variable domain reads DSGVTQTPKHLITATGQRVTLRCSPRSGDLSVYWYQQSLDQGLQFLIQYYNGEERAKGNILERFSAQQFPDLHSELNLSSLELGDSALYFCASSVDGGAYEQYFGPGTRLTVT.

The chain is built from TRBV6-5 and TRBJ1-2; D unclear. Germline V gene sequence: CDR1 MNHEY, CDR2 SVGAGI. V gave up 8 bases and J gave up 6 bases, with 22 bases separating them. The CDR3 runs 15 residues. The chain's CDR3 is CASRVSRAKADGYTF. CDR3 nucleotides: TGTGCCAGCCGAGTGTCCCGTGCAAAAGCGGATGGCTACACCTTC.